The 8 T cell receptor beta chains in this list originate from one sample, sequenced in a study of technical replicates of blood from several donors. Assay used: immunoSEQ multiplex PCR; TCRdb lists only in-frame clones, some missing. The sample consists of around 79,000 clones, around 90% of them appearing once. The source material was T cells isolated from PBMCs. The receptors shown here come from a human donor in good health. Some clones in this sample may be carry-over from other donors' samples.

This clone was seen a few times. This chain's CDR3 is CASSAQGYEQYF. CDR3 sequence (DNA): TGTGCCAGCTCGGCACAGGGGTACGAGCAGTACTTC. This sequence joins TRBV7-8 and TRBJ2-7; 7 bases match TRBD1. Germline trimming cut 8 bases from V and 4 bases from J; bases unmatched to any gene: 5. The CDR3 covers 12 residues. Germline assignment: CDR1 SGHVS and CDR2 FQNEAQ.

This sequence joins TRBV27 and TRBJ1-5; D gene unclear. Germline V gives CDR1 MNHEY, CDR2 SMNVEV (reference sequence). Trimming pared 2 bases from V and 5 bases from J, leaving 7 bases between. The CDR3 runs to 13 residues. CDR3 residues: CASSLGLYQPQHF. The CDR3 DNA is TGTGCCAGCAGTTTAGGACTTTATCAGCCCCAGCATTTT.

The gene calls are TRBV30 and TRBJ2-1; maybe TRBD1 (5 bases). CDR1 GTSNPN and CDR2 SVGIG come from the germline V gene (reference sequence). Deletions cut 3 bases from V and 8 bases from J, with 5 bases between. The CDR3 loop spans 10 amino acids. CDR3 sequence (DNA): TGTGCCTGGAGAGGGGATGAGCAGTTCTTC. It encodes CAWRGDEQFF. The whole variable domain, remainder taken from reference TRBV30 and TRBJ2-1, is SQTIHQWPATLVQPVGSPLSLECTVEGTSNPNLYWYRQAAGRGLQLLFYSVGIGQISSEVPQNLSASRPQDRQFILSSKKLLLSDSGFYLCAWRGDEQFFGPGTRLTVL.

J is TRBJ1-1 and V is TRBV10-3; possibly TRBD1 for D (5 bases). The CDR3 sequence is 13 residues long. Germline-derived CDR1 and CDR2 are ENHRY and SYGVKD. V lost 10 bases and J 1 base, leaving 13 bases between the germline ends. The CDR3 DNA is TGTGCCACCCAAAGGGGAAAGAACACTGAAGCTTTCTTT. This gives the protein CATQRGKNTEAFF.

CDR3 coding DNA: TGTGCCAGCAGTCCATCCGGGACTAGTAGAGGAAGCTCCTACAATGAGCAGTTCTTC. Its translation is CASSPSGTSRGSSYNEQFF. The chain employs TRBV27 and TRBJ2-1; 8 bases agree with TRBD2. Germline CDR1 reads MNHEY; CDR2 reads SMNVEV (reference sequence). V was pared by 5 bases and J by 0 bases, with 15 bases of the junction left unmatched. The CDR3 length is 19 residues.

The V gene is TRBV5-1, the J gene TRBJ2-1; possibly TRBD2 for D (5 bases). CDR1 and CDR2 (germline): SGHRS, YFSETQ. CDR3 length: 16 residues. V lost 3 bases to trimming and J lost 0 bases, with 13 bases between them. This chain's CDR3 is CASSSGSGSSYNEQFF. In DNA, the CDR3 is TGCGCCAGCAGCTCTGGTTCGGGAAGCTCCTACAATGAGCAGTTCTTC.

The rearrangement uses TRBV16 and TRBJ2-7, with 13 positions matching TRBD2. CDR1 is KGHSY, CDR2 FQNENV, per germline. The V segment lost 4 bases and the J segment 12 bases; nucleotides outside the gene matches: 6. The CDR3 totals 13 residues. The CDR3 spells CASSPGLAGYAYF. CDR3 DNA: TGTGCCAGCAGCCCGGGACTAGCGGGATATGCGTACTTC.

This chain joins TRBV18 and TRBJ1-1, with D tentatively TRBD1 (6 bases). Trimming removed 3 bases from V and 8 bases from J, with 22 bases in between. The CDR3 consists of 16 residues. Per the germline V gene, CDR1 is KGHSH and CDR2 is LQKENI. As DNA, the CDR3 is TGTGCCAGCTCACCCGGGCTCGGTACAGGGAGGGTAGAAGCTTTCTTT. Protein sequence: CASSPGLGTGRVEAFF. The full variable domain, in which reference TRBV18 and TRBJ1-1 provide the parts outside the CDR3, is NAGVMQNPRHLVRRRGQEARLRCSPMKGHSHVYWYRQLPEEGLKFMVYLQKENIIDESGMPKERFSAEFPKEGPSILRIQQVVRGDSAAYFCASSPGLGTGRVEAFFGQGTRLTVV.